This T cell receptor beta chain was identified in a study of T cells in Graves' hyperthyroidism and ophthalmopathy. General observations from the study: In the blood, most expanded thyroid clonotypes above 0.001 appeared as well. Median prediction lead before ophthalmopathy onset was 6.5 months with the model.

This CDR3 has 15 amino acids. Germline loops: CDR1 MNHEY, CDR2 SMNVEV (reference sequence). With 0 bases clipped from V and 3 bases from J, the junction kept 4 bases outside the gene matches. This clonotype was found many times. The antigen remains unidentified. A NOSPECS grade of at least 4, a Clinical Activity Score of at least 3 and duration under 3 months were recorded in ophthalmopathy patients. Exclusion criteria comprised uncontrolled infection, other autoimmune disease, pregnancy or lactation. RNA transcripts were the template for amplifying TCR beta CDR3 regions. RT-PCR in the first round (using the HTBI primer set) targeted the TCR CDR3. TCRdb reanalysed the multiplex PCR reads using MiXCR and keeps one entry per CDR3 protein. The data contain around 600,000 distinct CDR3 sequences, 14% of them singletons.

Sequencing was done on a sample of blood. The chain links TRBV27 to TRBJ2-5; 7 bases agree with TRBD1. The clonotype originates from a woman between 18 and 29 years old with Graves' ophthalmopathy. The CDR3 DNA sequence: TGTGCCAGCAGTTTATCGAGGGGGCGAAAAGAGACCCAGTACTTC. Protein: CASSLSRGRKETQYF.